The rows below give T cell receptor beta chains drawn from one sample of a study of CD8+ T cells in alopecia areata. Assay: immunoSEQ multiplex PCR; the TCRdb copy retains only in-frame clones and omits some. This table holds approximately 210,000 clones, around 64% found once. The specimen comprised CD4+ T cells sorted from blood, sampled at week 49, from a patient treated with tofacitinib. These TCRs come from a human donor with alopecia areata. Each CDR3 is given with its conserved first and last residue. The order of the fields is clone size, D gene, V gene, J gene, CDR3 protein, CDR3 DNA. The D gene is left open where the match is weak. Not all rows give a size; the values are once, few, many and, for expanded clones, a class.

NA	NA	TRBV19	TRBJ1-2	CASSIEVGGYTF	TGTGCCAGTAGTATTGAGGTGGGAGGCTACACCTTC
NA	NA	TRBV15	TRBJ2-5	CATSGLVPETQYF	TGTGCCACCAGCGGTTTGGTCCCAGAGACCCAGTACTTC
NA	TRBD1	TRBV19	TRBJ2-7	CASSIPGQDSYEQYF	TGTGCCAGTAGTATTCCGGGACAGGACTCCTACGAGCAGTACTTC
NA	TRBD1	TRBV29-1	TRBJ2-5	CSVTGVGETQYF	TGCAGCGTTACAGGGGTAGGAGAGACCCAGTACTTC
NA	TRBD1	TRBV6-1	TRBJ1-5	CASSGTGGDQPQHF	TGTGCCAGCAGTGGGACAGGGGGTGATCAGCCCCAGCATTTT
NA	NA	TRBV25-1	TRBJ2-3	CASRGGADTQYF	TGTGCCAGCAGGGGGGGTGCAGATACGCAGTATTTT
NA	TRBD1	TRBV7-9	TRBJ2-2	CASSPWPGTGNTGELFF	TGTGCCAGCAGCCCCTGGCCCGGGACAGGGAACACCGGGGAGCTGTTTTTT
NA	NA	TRBV7-2	TRBJ2-6	CASSLFRAGANVLTF	TGTGCCAGCAGCTTATTTAGGGCTGGGGCCAACGTCCTGACTTTC
NA	NA	TRBV6-6	TRBJ1-6	CASSPQGMSLHF	TGTGCCAGCAGTCCTCAGGGGATGTCCCTCCACTTT
few	TRBD2	TRBV19	TRBJ2-5	CASSVGLAGEETQYF	TGTGCCAGTAGTGTCGGACTAGCGGGGGAAGAGACCCAGTACTTC
few	NA	TRBV2	TRBJ2-3	CASSEVRGTTDTQYF	TGTGCCAGCAGTGAAGTTAGAGGGACCACAGATACGCAGTATTTT
NA	NA	TRBV7-8	TRBJ2-2	CASSLEYGFTGELFF	TGTGCCAGCAGCTTAGAGTACGGTTTCACCGGGGAGCTGTTTTTT
NA	TRBD1	TRBV5-1	TRBJ2-1	CASSLQPGQINEQFF	TGCGCCAGCAGCCTGCAGCCGGGACAGATCAATGAGCAGTTCTTC
few	NA	TRBV30	TRBJ1-1	CAWSTLSDSLNTEAFF	TGTGCCTGGAGTACACTCAGCGACAGCTTGAACACTGAAGCTTTCTTT
NA	TRBD1	TRBV6-1	TRBJ1-5	CASSEWGGGKSNQPQHF	TGTGCCAGCAGTGAATGGGGAGGGGGCAAGAGCAATCAGCCCCAGCATTTT
NA	NA	TRBV5-6	TRBJ2-7	CASREGGLSYEQYF	TGTGCCAGCAGGGAGGGAGGCCTCTCCTACGAGCAGTACTTC
NA	NA	TRBV27	TRBJ2-7	CASSRKTGVYEQYF	TGTGCCAGCAGTCGAAAAACCGGAGTCTACGAGCAGTACTTC
NA	TRBD2	TRBV15	TRBJ2-3	CATSSPAGGPDTQYF	TGTGCCACCAGCAGTCCAGCGGGGGGGCCAGATACGCAGTATTTT
NA	TRBD1	TRBV25-1	TRBJ2-7	CASSEWGQTAYEQYF	TGTGCCAGCAGTGAATGGGGACAGACAGCCTACGAGCAGTACTTC
NA	TRBD2	TRBV30	TRBJ2-2	CAWRPAGGSNTGELFF	TGTGCCTGGAGACCAGCGGGGGGATCGAACACCGGGGAGCTGTTTTTT
NA	TRBD1	TRBV29-1	TRBJ2-3	CSIQGVGDTQYF	TGCAGCATTCAGGGGGTCGGGGATACGCAGTATTTT
NA	NA	TRBV20-1	TRBJ2-5	CSARRETQYF	TGCAGTGCTAGAAGGGAGACCCAGTACTTC
few	NA	TRBV19	TRBJ1-1	CASTGRVGEAFF	TGTGCCAGTACAGGGCGAGTGGGTGAAGCTTTCTTT
NA	TRBD2	TRBV29-1	TRBJ2-1	CSGIAGSYNEQFF	TGCAGCGGTATAGCGGGCTCCTACAATGAGCAGTTCTTC
NA	NA	TRBV27	TRBJ1-2	CASSSDLGGYTF	TGTGCCAGCAGTTCTGACTTGGGTGGCTACACCTTC
NA	NA	TRBV10-3	TRBJ2-7	CAISGGGRGSYEQYF	TGTGCCATCAGTGGAGGCGGTCGGGGCTCCTACGAGCAGTACTTC
NA	NA	TRBV7-6	TRBJ2-6	CASSQGTALSGANVLTF	TGTGCCAGCAGCCAAGGGACGGCCCTCTCTGGGGCCAACGTCCTGACTTTC
NA	NA	TRBV25-1	TRBJ1-4	CASSVGGEKLFF	TGTGCCAGCAGTGTTGGGGGGGAAAAACTGTTTTTT
NA	TRBD2	TRBV11-2	TRBJ2-1	CASSLRGGGANEQFF	TGTGCCAGCAGCTTGCGTGGCGGGGGGGCCAATGAGCAGTTCTTC